This TCR beta chain was identified in a study of T cell responses to AZD1222 COVID-19 vaccine. Assay: immunoSEQ multiplex PCR; the TCRdb copy retains only in-frame clones and omits some. The sample data list over 140,000 clones. The study, taken as a whole, reports: Donors in the cohort were predominantly white British and more often female, and clonal diversity was possibly underestimated. CD4 TCRs associated with vaccination spanned spike, dominating at 160-218 and 743-854.

In regard to this clone: Its antigen is currently unknown.

Germline V gene data show CDR1 as SGDLS and CDR2 as YYNGEE. V was shortened by 4 bases and J by 6 bases, with 11 bases between the two germline ends. This CDR3 is built from 13 residues. The chain is built from TRBV9 and TRBJ2-1; tentatively, D is TRBD2 (6 bases). Sequenced: peripheral blood. This TCR was sampled from an adult in good health. CDR3 amino acids: CASSPRDSNEQFF. The DNA for the CDR3 is TGTGCCAGCAGCCCCCGGGACTCCAATGAGCAGTTCTTC.